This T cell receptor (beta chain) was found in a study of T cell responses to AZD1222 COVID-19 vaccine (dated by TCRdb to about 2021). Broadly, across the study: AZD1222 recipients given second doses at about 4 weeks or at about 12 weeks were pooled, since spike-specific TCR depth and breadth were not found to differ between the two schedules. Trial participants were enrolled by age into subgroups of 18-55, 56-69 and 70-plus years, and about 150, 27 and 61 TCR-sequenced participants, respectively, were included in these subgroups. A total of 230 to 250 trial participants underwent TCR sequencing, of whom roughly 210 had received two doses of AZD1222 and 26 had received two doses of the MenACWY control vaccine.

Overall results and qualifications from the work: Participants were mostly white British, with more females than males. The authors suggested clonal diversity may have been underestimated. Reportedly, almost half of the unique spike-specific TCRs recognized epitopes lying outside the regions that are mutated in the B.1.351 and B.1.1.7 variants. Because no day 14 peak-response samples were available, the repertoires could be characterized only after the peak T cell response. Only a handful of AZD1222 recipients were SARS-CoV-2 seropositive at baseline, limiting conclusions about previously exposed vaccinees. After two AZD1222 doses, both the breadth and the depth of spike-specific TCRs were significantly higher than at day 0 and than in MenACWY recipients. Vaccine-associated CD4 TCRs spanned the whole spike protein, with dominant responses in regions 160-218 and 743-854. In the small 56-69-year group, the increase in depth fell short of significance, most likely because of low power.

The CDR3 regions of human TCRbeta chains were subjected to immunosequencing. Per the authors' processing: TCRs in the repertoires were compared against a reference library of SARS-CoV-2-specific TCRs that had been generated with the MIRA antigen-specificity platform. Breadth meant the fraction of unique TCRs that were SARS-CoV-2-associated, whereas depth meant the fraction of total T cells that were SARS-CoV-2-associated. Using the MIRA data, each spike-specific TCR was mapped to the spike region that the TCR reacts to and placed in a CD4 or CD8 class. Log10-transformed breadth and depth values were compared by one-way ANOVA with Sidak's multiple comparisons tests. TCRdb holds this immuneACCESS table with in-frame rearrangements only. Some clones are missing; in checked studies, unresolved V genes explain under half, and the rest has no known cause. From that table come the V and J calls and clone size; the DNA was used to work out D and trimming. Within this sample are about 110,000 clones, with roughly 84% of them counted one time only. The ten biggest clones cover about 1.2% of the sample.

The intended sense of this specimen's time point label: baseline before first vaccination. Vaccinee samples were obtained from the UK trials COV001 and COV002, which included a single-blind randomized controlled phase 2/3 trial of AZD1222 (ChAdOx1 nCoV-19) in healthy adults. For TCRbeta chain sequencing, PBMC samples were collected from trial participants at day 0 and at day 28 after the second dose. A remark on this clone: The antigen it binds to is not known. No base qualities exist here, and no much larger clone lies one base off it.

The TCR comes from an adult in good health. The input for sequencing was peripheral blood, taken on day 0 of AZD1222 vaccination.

CDR3 region: CASSSGTGQPQHF. The sequenced DNA: TGTGCCAGCAGCTCGGGGACAGGTCAGCCCCAGCATTTT. The chain was built from TRBV7-2 and TRBJ1-5, with TRBD1 matching 8 junction bases. CDR1 and CDR2 were assigned from the germline V gene as SGHTA and FQGNSA. Counted from cysteine to phenylalanine, this CDR3 has 13 amino acids. Only the CDR3 DNA stays, 39 bases, in frame from base 1. V trim: 4 bases; J trim: 6 bases; unmatched bases: 2.